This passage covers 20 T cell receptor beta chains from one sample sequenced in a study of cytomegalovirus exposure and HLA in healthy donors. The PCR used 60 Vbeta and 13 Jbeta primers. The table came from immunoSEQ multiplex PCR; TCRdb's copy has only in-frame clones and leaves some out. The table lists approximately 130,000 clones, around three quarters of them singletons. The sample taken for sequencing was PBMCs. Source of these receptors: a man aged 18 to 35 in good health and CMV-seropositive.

The CDR3 sequence: CASSLGSSGGNEQFF. The CDR3 nucleotides read TGCGCCAGCAGCTTGGGCTCTAGCGGGGGAAATGAGCAGTTCTTC. V is TRBV5-1 and J is TRBJ2-1; 10 nucleotides line up with TRBD2. The germline CDR1 and CDR2 sequences are SGHRS and YFSETQ. The V segment lost 0 bases and the J segment 7 bases; nucleotides outside the gene matches: 4. This CDR3 region has 15 residues.

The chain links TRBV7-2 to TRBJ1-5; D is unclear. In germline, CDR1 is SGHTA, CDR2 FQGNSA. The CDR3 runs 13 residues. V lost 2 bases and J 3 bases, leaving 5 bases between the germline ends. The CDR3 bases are TGTGCCAGCAGCTTATTCTCCAATCAGCCCCAGCATTTT. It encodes CASSLFSNQPQHF.

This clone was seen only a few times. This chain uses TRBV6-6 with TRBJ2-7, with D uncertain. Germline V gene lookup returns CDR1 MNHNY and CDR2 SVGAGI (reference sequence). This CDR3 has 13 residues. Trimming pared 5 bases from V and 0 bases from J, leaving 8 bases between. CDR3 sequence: CASSLLLSYEQYF. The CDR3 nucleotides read TGTGCCAGCAGTCTACTTCTCTCCTACGAGCAGTACTTC.

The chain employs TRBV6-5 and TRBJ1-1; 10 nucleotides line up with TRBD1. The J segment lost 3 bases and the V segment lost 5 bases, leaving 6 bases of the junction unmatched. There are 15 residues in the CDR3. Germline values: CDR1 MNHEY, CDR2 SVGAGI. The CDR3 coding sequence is TGTGCCAGCAGTGGACAGGGGGGTTCGTACACTGAAGCTTTCTTT. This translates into CASSGQGGSYTEAFF.

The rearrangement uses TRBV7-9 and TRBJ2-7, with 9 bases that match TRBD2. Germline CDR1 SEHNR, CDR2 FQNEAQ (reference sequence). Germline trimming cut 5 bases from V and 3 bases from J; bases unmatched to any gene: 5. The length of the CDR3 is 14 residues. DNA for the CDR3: TGTGCCAGCAGCCCAGCGGGAGGTATCTACGAGCAGTACTTC. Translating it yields CASSPAGGIYEQYF.

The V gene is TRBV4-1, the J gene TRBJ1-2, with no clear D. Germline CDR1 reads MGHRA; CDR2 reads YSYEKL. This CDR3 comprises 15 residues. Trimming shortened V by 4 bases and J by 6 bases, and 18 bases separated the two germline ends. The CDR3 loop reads CASSPLDQVFDGYTF. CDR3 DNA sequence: TGCGCCAGCAGCCCCTTAGACCAGGTATTTGATGGCTACACCTTC.

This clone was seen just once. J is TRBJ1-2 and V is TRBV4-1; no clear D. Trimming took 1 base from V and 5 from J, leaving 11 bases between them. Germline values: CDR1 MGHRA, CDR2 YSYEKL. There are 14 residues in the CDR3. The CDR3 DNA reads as TGCGCCAGCAGCCAAGTCACGGTGACTTATGGCTACACCTTC. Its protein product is CASSQVTVTYGYTF.

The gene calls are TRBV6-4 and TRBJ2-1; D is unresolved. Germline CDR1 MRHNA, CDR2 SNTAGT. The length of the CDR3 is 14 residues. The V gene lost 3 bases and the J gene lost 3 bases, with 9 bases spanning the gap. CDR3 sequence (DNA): TGTGCCAGCAGTGAAGGCACGGGCTACAATGAGCAGTTCTTC. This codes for CASSEGTGYNEQFF.

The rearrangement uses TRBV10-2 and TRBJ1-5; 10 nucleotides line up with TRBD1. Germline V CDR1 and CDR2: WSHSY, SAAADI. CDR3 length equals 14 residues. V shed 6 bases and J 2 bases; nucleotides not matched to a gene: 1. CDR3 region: CASSGTGGNQPQHF. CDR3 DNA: TGCGCCAGCAGCGGGACAGGGGGCAATCAGCCCCAGCATTTT.

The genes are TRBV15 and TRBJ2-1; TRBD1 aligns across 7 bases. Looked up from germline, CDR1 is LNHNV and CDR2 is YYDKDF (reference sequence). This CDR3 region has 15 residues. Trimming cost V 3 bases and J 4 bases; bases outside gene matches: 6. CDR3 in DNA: TGTGCCACCAGCAGCTCTGACAGGGTGTACAATGAGCAGTTCTTC. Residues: CATSSSDRVYNEQFF.

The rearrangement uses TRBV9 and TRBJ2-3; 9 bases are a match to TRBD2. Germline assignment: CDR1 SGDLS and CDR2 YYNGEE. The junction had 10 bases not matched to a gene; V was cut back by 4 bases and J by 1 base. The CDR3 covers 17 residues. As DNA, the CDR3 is TGTGCCAGCAGCTCCCCGGGGTTAGCGGGGGGCACAGATACGCAGTATTTT. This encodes CASSSPGLAGGTDTQYF.

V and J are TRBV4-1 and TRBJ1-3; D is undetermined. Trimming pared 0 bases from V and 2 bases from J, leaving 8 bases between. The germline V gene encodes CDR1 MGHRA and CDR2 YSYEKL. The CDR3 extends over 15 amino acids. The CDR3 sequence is CASSQDRTAGNTIYF. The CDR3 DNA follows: TGCGCCAGCAGCCAAGATCGCACAGCTGGAAACACCATATATTTT.

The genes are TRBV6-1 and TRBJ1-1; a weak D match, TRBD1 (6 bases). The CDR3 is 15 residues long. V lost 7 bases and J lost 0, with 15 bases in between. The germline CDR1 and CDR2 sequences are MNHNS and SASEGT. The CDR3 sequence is CASITDRYLNTEAFF. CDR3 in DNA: TGTGCCAGCATAACTGACAGGTACCTGAACACTGAAGCTTTCTTT.

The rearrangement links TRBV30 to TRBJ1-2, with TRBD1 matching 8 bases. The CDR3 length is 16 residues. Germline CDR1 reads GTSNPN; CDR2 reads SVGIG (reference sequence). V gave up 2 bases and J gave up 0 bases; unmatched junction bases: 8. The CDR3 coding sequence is TGTGCCTGGAGTCCGCCGGGACAGGTTTCTAACTATGGCTACACCTTC. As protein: CAWSPPGQVSNYGYTF.

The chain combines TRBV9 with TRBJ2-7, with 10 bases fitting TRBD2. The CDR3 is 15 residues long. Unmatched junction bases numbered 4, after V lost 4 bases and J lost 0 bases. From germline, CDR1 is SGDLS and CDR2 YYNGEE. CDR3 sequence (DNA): TGTGCCAGCAGCCCCGCTAGCGGGAGCTCCTACGAGCAGTACTTC. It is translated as CASSPASGSSYEQYF.

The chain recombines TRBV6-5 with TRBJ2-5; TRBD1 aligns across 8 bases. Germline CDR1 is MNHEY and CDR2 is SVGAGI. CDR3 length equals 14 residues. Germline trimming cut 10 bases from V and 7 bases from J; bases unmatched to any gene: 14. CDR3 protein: CATRGTGITPTQYF. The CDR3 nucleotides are TGTGCCACCCGTGGGACAGGTATAACTCCGACCCAGTACTTC.

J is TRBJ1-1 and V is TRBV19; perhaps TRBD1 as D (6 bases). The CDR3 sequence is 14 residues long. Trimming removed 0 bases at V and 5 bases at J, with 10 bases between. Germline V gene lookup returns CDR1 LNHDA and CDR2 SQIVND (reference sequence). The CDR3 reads CASSIEGARTEAFF. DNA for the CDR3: TGTGCCAGTAGTATAGAGGGGGCGAGGACTGAAGCTTTCTTT.

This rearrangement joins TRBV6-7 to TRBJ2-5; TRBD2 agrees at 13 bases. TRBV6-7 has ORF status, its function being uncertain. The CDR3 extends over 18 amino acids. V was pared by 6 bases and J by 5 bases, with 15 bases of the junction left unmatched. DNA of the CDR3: TGTGCCAGCAGCCTAAACCGTACGAGGACTAGCGGGAGTGAGACCCAGTACTTC. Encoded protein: CASSLNRTRTSGSETQYF.

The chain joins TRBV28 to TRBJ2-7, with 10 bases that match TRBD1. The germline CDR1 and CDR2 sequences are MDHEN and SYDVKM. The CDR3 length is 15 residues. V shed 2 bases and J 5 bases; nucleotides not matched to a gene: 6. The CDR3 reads CASSLRGTGDHEQYF. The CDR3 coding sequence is TGTGCCAGCAGTTTAAGAGGGACAGGGGATCACGAGCAGTACTTC.

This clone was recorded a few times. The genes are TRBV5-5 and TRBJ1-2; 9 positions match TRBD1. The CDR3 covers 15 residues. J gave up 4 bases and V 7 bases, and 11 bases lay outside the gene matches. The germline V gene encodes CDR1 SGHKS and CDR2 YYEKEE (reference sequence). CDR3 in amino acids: CASAHTGGPSYGYTF. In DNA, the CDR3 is TGTGCCAGCGCCCATACAGGGGGCCCCTCCTATGGCTACACCTTC. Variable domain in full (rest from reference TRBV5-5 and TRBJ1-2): DAGVTQSPTHLIKTRGQQVTLRCSPISGHKSVSWYQQVLGQGPQFIFQYYEKEERGRGNFPDRFSARQFPNYSSELNVNALLLGDSALYLCASAHTGGPSYGYTFGSGTRLTVV.